The 20 T cell receptor beta chains given below trace back to one sample, sequenced in a study of CD8 T cells in Susac syndrome. After extraction with the RNeasy kit, roughly 0.5 to 1 ug of the RNA was reverse transcribed using random hexamers. One entry per CDR3 protein, called by TCRdb with MiXCR from the immunoSEQ multiplex PCR reads. The sample contains hundreds of thousands of distinct CDR3 sequences, 75% to 85% of which appear only once. The specimen sequenced was CD8+ T cells from PBMCs. Receptors originate from a human donor with multiple sclerosis.

J is TRBJ2-7 and V is TRBV29-1; tentative D call: TRBD2 (5 bases). The CDR3 is made up of 15 amino acids. Germline values: CDR1 SQVTM, CDR2 ANQGSEA. The V and J ends lost 4 bases and 2 bases respectively, with 18 bases between them. The DNA for the CDR3 is TGCAGCGTTGCGCGCCTAGCCCAGAGACCCTACGAGCAGTACTTC. Translating gives CSVARLAQRPYEQYF.

J is TRBJ1-4 and V is TRBV4-3, with D hard to call. This CDR3 contains 15 residues. V was pared by 1 base and J by 8 bases, with 14 bases between. Germline V gives CDR1 LGHNA, CDR2 YSLEER. CDR3 nucleotide sequence: TGCGCCAGCAGCCAAGCGAGGGTGAGCTACGAAAAACTGTTTTTT. Protein product: CASSQARVSYEKLFF.

The gene calls are TRBV7-9 and TRBJ2-2, with 10 positions matching TRBD2. V shed 5 bases and J 7 bases; nucleotides not matched to a gene: 10. Germline V lookup: CDR1 SEHNR, CDR2 FQNEAQ (reference sequence). The CDR3 is 16 residues long. CDR3 sequence (DNA): TGTGCCAGCAGCATGATGCCTAGCGGGAGCGGCGGGGAGCTGTTTTTT. Translated, it gives CASSMMPSGSGGELFF.

This chain uses TRBV4-3 with TRBJ1-2; D gene uncertain. V dropped 0 bases and J dropped 7 bases, with 12 bases sitting between them. This CDR3 region has 14 residues. From germline, CDR1 is LGHNA and CDR2 YSLEER. This CDR3 is CASSQDRRYSGYTF. CDR3 nucleotide sequence: TGCGCCAGCAGCCAAGACAGGCGGTATAGTGGCTACACCTTC.

The rearrangement joins TRBV6-5 to TRBJ1-5; D unresolved. The V gene lost 0 bases and the J gene lost 1 base, with 10 bases spanning the gap. Germline V CDR1 and CDR2: MNHEY, SVGAGI. There are 16 residues in the CDR3. CDR3 sequence: CASSYSPAGSNQPQHF. The CDR3 nucleotides are TGTGCCAGCAGTTACTCTCCCGCGGGAAGCAATCAGCCCCAGCATTTT.

V and J are TRBV7-9 and TRBJ2-2, with TRBD2 matching over 8 bases. Looked up from germline, CDR1 is SEHNR and CDR2 is FQNEAQ (reference sequence). V shed 3 bases and J 6 bases; nucleotides not matched to a gene: 12. This CDR3 comprises 17 residues. The CDR3 reads CASSLAGTRGNPGELFF. The CDR3 DNA reads as TGTGCCAGCAGCTTGGCCGGGACTAGAGGTAACCCCGGGGAGCTGTTTTTT.

The CDR3 DNA reads as TGTGCCAGCATACCGGAAAGCACAGATACGCAGTATTTT. It specifies CASIPESTDTQYF. The chain joins TRBV12-3 or TRBV12-4 to TRBJ2-3; no clear D gene. This CDR3 has 13 residues. Trimming left V 7 bases short and J 0 bases short, with 8 bases between.

The V call is TRBV5-1, the J call TRBJ2-7, with 10 bases that match TRBD1. CDR1 and CDR2 (germline): SGHRS, YFSETQ. V was pared by 2 bases and J by 3 bases, with 8 bases of the junction left unmatched. The CDR3 is made up of 16 amino acids. The CDR3 protein is CASSFFRTGGNYEQYF. In DNA form, the CDR3 reads TGCGCCAGCAGCTTTTTCCGGACAGGGGGAAACTACGAGCAGTACTTC.

The chain carries TRBV27 and TRBJ2-7, with D possibly being TRBD2 (5 bases). Per the germline V gene, CDR1 is MNHEY and CDR2 is SMNVEV (reference sequence). CDR3 length: 15 amino acids. V was pared by 7 bases and J by 2 bases, with 18 bases between. The CDR3 reads CASKSQLGRTYEQYF. In DNA form, the CDR3 reads TGTGCCAGCAAATCGCAACTAGGGAGAACCTACGAGCAGTACTTC.

The chain combines TRBV10-3 with TRBJ1-3; D uncertain. V was trimmed by 10 bases and J by 0 bases, leaving 13 bases between them. The CDR3 totals 14 residues. CDR1 ENHRY and CDR2 SYGVKD come from the germline V gene. The CDR3 sequence: CATITALSGNTIYF. As DNA, the CDR3 is TGTGCCACAATCACAGCCCTCTCTGGAAACACCATATATTTT.

The CDR3 sequence is CASSRLAGDVPAYNEQFF. CDR3 nucleotide sequence: TGTGCCAGCAGTAGACTAGCGGGAGATGTTCCCGCCTACAATGAGCAGTTCTTC. J is TRBJ2-1 and V is TRBV6-4; 12 bases are a match to TRBD2. Per germline, CDR1 MRHNA and CDR2 SNTAGT. V was pared by 5 bases and J by 2 bases, with 10 bases of the junction left unmatched. CDR3 size: 18 residues.

V is TRBV10-3 and J is TRBJ2-7; D uncertain. The CDR3 runs 14 residues. Deletions cut 4 bases from V and 2 bases from J, with 12 bases between. Germline lookup yields CDR1 ENHRY and CDR2 SYGVKD. CDR3 residues: CAISVETPTYEQYF. In DNA, the CDR3 is TGTGCCATCAGTGTTGAGACACCTACCTACGAGCAGTACTTC.

The chain is built from TRBV20-1 and TRBJ2-1, with TRBD1 matching 7 bases. The CDR3 extends over 15 amino acids. The V segment lost 3 bases and the J segment 2 bases; nucleotides outside the gene matches: 7. Germline-derived CDR1 and CDR2 are DFQATT and SNEGSKA (reference sequence). DNA of the CDR3: TGCAGTGCTAGCCGAGACAGGGCGGCCTACAATGAGCAGTTCTTC. It specifies CSASRDRAAYNEQFF.

The chain joins TRBV27 to TRBJ1-1; tentatively, D is TRBD1 (5 bases). This CDR3 contains 13 residues. Germline CDR1 reads MNHEY; CDR2 reads SMNVEV (reference sequence). Trimming cost V 2 bases and J 4 bases, with 8 bases left between them. CDR3 nucleotides: TGTGCCAGCAGTTTAGCAGGGCCCACTGAAGCTTTCTTT. Protein: CASSLAGPTEAFF.

Note on this clonotype: Compared with germline, one end of the junction differs, possibly owing to a read error. The chain uses TRBV27 and TRBJ2-5; 10 positions agree with TRBD1. The CDR3 is made up of 14 amino acids. The V gene's germline CDR1 is MNHEY and CDR2 SMNVEV (reference sequence). The DNA for the CDR3 is TGTGCCGGCAGGTGGGACAGGGGATCAGAGACCCAGTACTTC. This translates into CAGRWDRGSETQYF.

The chain uses TRBV7-9 and TRBJ2-1; D ambiguous. This CDR3 spans 13 amino acids. Trimming removed 5 bases at V and 8 bases at J, with 13 bases between. Germline CDR1 and CDR2: SEHNR and FQNEAQ (reference sequence). CDR3 sequence reads: CASSPSETDEQFF. The CDR3 DNA reads as TGTGCCAGCAGCCCCTCCGAGACGGATGAGCAGTTCTTC.

V gene TRBV7-8 combines with J gene TRBJ1-6; 10 bases agree with TRBD1. Germline V gene lookup returns CDR1 SGHVS and CDR2 FQNEAQ. The CDR3 contains 13 residues. Trimming at V came to 5 bases and at J to 11 bases, leaving 3 bases not matched to a gene. CDR3 nucleotides: TGTGCCAGCAGCCCGGGACAGGGGACACCCCTCCACTTT. Translation gives CASSPGQGTPLHF.

The gene calls are TRBV27 and TRBJ1-4, with 7 bases matching TRBD1. Losses at the gene ends were 5 bases for V and 7 bases for J; bases not matched to a gene: 7. Per the germline V gene, CDR1 is MNHEY and CDR2 is SMNVEV (reference sequence). CDR3 length equals 14 residues. The CDR3 here is CASSPGGTFEKLFF. As DNA, the CDR3 is TGTGCCAGCAGTCCAGGGGGGACGTTTGAAAAACTGTTTTTT.

V is TRBV11-2 and J is TRBJ2-4, with 10 bases aligning to TRBD2. Germline CDR1 SGHAT, CDR2 FQNNGV. CDR3 length equals 17 residues. V was pared by 1 base and J by 8 bases, with 11 bases of the junction left unmatched. The CDR3 reads CASSLVGSSGSLDIQYF. The CDR3 DNA follows: TGTGCCAGCAGCTTAGTCGGTTCTAGCGGGAGTTTGGACATTCAGTACTTC. Looking up the rest from reference TRBV11-2 and TRBJ2-4 gives the full variable domain: EAGVAQSPRYKIIEKRQSVAFWCNPISGHATLYWYQQILGQGPKLLIQFQNNGVVDDSQLPKDRFSAERLKGVDSTLKIQPAKLEDSAVYLCASSLVGSSGSLDIQYFGAGTRLSVL.

The genes are TRBV13 and TRBJ2-1; 9 nucleotides line up with TRBD2. V lost 4 bases, J lost 0 bases, and 22 bases stayed unmatched. Germline loops: CDR1 PRHDT, CDR2 FYEKMQ (reference sequence). This CDR3 spans 22 amino acids. CDR3 sequence (DNA): TGTGCCAGCAGCTCACCGACCGGCGGGGGGGTCGACGGGGTCGGCTCCTACAATGAGCAGTTCTTC. As protein: CASSSPTGGGVDGVGSYNEQFF.